Below, 28 T cell receptor beta chains from the same sample are listed, as sequenced in a study of radiotherapy plus CTLA-4 blockade in lung cancer. Measured with immunoSEQ multiplex PCR; TCRdb has only the in-frame clones, and not every one. Of about 40,000 clones detected, more than 70% appear once; the ten largest clones hold about 22%. The sequencing here drew on peripheral blood, taken from a patient treated with radiotherapy plus ipilimumab. Source of these receptors: a human donor with non-small cell lung cancer that progressed on radiotherapy plus ipilimumab.

The rearrangement links TRBV9 to TRBJ2-1; the match to TRBD2 covers 8 bases. CDR1 is SGDLS and CDR2 is YYNGEE in the germline V gene. This CDR3 is built from 12 residues. The ends lost 3 bases at V and 7 bases at J; junction bases unmatched: 0. The CDR3 sequence: CASSERGNEQFF. The DNA of the CDR3 is TGTGCCAGCAGCGAGCGGGGGAATGAGCAGTTCTTC.

For the CDR3, the DNA is TGTGCCAGCAGCGTCTCAGGGGGGCTCGTCACCGGGGAGCTGTTTTTT. As protein: CASSVSGGLVTGELFF. V and J are TRBV2 and TRBJ2-2; perhaps TRBD1 as D (7 bases). V was trimmed by 6 bases and J by 4 bases, leaving 18 bases between them. The CDR3 is made up of 16 amino acids. The germline V gene has CDR1 SNHLY and CDR2 FYNNEI.

This chain connects TRBV14 to TRBJ1-1; TRBD1 agrees at 7 bases. J gave up 0 bases and V 3 bases, and 1 base lay outside the gene matches. CDR1 SGHDN and CDR2 FVKESK come from the germline V gene. CDR3 length: 14 amino acids. The CDR3 DNA sequence: TGTGCCAGCAGCCAGGGGACAGTGAACACTGAAGCTTTCTTT. This translates into CASSQGTVNTEAFF.

V usage is TRBV9 and J usage is TRBJ2-5, with 8 bases aligning to TRBD2. This CDR3 spans 16 amino acids. V lost 0 bases to trimming and J lost 4 bases; unmatched junction nucleotides: 8. CDR1 and CDR2 from the germline V gene are SGDLS and YYNGEE. The CDR3 DNA reads TGTGCCAGCAGCGTAGCAGCCGGGGGGGCCCCAGAGACCCAGTACTTC. It yields the protein CASSVAAGGAPETQYF. The full variable domain, rest sourced from reference TRBV9 and TRBJ2-5, is DSGVTQTPKHLITATGQRVTLRCSPRSGDLSVYWYQQSLDQGLQFLIQYYNGEERAKGNILERFSAQQFPDLHSELNLSSLELGDSALYFCASSVAAGGAPETQYFGPGTRLLVL.

The chain has TRBV5-1 and TRBJ1-3; D unresolved. Looked up from germline, CDR1 is SGHRS and CDR2 is YFSETQ. V was pared by 0 bases and J by 0 bases, with 7 bases between. The CDR3 totals 15 residues. The CDR3 sequence: CASSLGGDSGNTIYF. DNA for the CDR3: TGCGCCAGCAGCTTGGGCGGGGACTCTGGAAACACCATATATTTT.

CDR3 DNA sequence: TGTGCCAGCAGTGAATGGGCCAATGAAGAAAAACTGTTTTTT. Protein sequence: CASSEWANEEKLFF. The rearrangement links TRBV25-1 to TRBJ1-4; D uncertain. The CDR3 length is 14 residues. Trimming shortened V by 1 base and J by 8 bases, and 11 bases separated the two germline ends. Germline assignment: CDR1 MGHDK and CDR2 SYGVNS.

The chain combines TRBV15 with TRBJ1-3; D ambiguous. This CDR3 comprises 15 residues. Germline V gene sequence: CDR1 LNHNV, CDR2 YYDKDF (reference sequence). Deletions cut 0 bases from V and 4 bases from J, with 10 bases between. CDR3 protein: CATSRDEGGGNTIYF. The CDR3 DNA sequence: TGTGCCACCAGCAGAGATGAGGGAGGAGGAAACACCATATATTTT.

V is TRBV6-5 and J is TRBJ2-5, with D tentatively TRBD1 (6 bases). This CDR3 has 15 residues. Per germline, CDR1 MNHEY and CDR2 SVGAGI. V was clipped by 7 bases and J by 4 bases, with 19 bases between them. The CDR3 DNA sequence: TGTGCCAGCACGCAGTGGGGGCGCGGAGGAGAGACCCAGTACTTC. Translating gives CASTQWGRGGETQYF.

Here the CDR3 reads CASSPGGLLNTEAFF. The CDR3 DNA reads TGCGCCAGCAGCCCGGGGGGGCTGTTGAACACTGAAGCTTTCTTT. V usage is TRBV4-1 and J usage is TRBJ1-1, with a possible D match to TRBD1 (6 bases). Trimming took 4 bases from V and 0 from J, leaving 12 bases between them. The CDR3 length is 15 residues. Germline lookup yields CDR1 MGHRA and CDR2 YSYEKL.

The rearrangement uses TRBV27 and TRBJ2-3; 9 bases fit TRBD2. Germline V CDR1 and CDR2: MNHEY, SMNVEV (reference sequence). There are 17 residues in the CDR3. Trimming at V came to 6 bases and at J to 2 bases, leaving 12 bases not matched to a gene. The CDR3 is CASSRGGLAVPTDTQYF. CDR3 nucleotides: TGTGCCAGCAGCCGGGGGGGACTAGCCGTTCCCACAGATACGCAGTATTTT.

The J gene is TRBJ1-6, the V gene TRBV14; 8 bases fit TRBD1. The CDR3 spans 13 residues. V lost 5 bases, J lost 10 bases, and 4 bases stayed unmatched. The germline V gene has CDR1 SGHDN and CDR2 FVKESK. CDR3 in amino acids: CASSYRQGSPLHF. CDR3 DNA: TGTGCCAGCAGCTATCGACAGGGGTCACCCCTCCACTTT.

J is TRBJ2-2 and V is TRBV15, with TRBD1 as a possible D gene (6 bases). V gave up 1 base and J gave up 0 bases, with 12 bases separating them. The CDR3 length is 17 residues. Germline CDR1 reads LNHNV; CDR2 reads YYDKDF (reference sequence). In nucleotides, the CDR3 is TGTGCCACCAGCAGAGTTTCCGGGACAACGAACACCGGGGAGCTGTTTTTT. As protein: CATSRVSGTTNTGELFF. Full variable domain (outside the CDR3, taken from reference TRBV15 and TRBJ2-2): DAMVIQNPRYQVTQFGKPVTLSCSQTLNHNVMYWYQQKSSQAPKLLFHYYDKDFNNEADTPDNFQSRRPNTSFCFLDIRSPGLGDTAMYLCATSRVSGTTNTGELFFGEGSRLTVL.

The J gene is TRBJ1-5, the V gene TRBV27; TRBD1 agrees at 8 bases. The CDR3 covers 15 residues. Germline CDR1 is MNHEY and CDR2 is SMNVEV (reference sequence). Trimming removed 4 bases from V and 5 bases from J; junction bases left unmatched: 7. The CDR3 sequence is CASSSTGDDYQPQHF. CDR3 sequence (DNA): TGTGCCAGCAGTTCGACAGGGGATGATTATCAGCCCCAGCATTTT.

V gene TRBV2 combines with J gene TRBJ1-2; 7 nucleotides match TRBD1. The CDR3 covers 13 residues. J gave up 6 bases and V 2 bases, and 3 bases lay outside the gene matches. CDR1 and CDR2 (germline): SNHLY, FYNNEI. The DNA of the CDR3 is TGTGCCAGCAGTGAAACAGGGGAGGATGGCTACACCTTC. It encodes CASSETGEDGYTF. The whole variable domain, filled in from reference TRBV2 and TRBJ1-2, reads EPEVTQTPSHQVTQMGQEVILRCVPISNHLYFYWYRQILGQKVEFLVSFYNNEISEKSEIFDDQFSVERPDGSNFTLKIRSTKLEDSAMYFCASSETGEDGYTFGSGTRLTVV.

The rearrangement uses TRBV10-3 and TRBJ2-3; 9 positions agree with TRBD2. Trimming removed 10 bases from V and 2 bases from J; junction bases left unmatched: 7. The CDR3 spans 14 residues. The V gene's germline CDR1 is ENHRY and CDR2 SYGVKD. The CDR3 sequence is CATQRGESTDTQYF. CDR3 nucleotides: TGTGCCACGCAGCGGGGGGAGTCCACAGATACGCAGTATTTT.

V and J are TRBV7-9 and TRBJ1-5; the match to TRBD1 covers 9 bases. V lost 5 bases and J lost 5; bases outside the gene matches: 10. Germline V gene lookup returns CDR1 SEHNR and CDR2 FQNEAQ (reference sequence). The CDR3 is 16 residues long. The CDR3, as DNA: TGTGCCAGCAGCGGCCCCGGGACAGGGTTGGATCAGCCCCAGCATTTT. This sequence encodes CASSGPGTGLDQPQHF.

V is TRBV9 and J is TRBJ1-1, with D hard to call. The CDR3 runs to 13 residues. Germline lookup yields CDR1 SGDLS and CDR2 YYNGEE. Deletions cut 0 bases from V and 6 bases from J, with 9 bases between. CDR3 loop: CASSVVEGPEAFF. The CDR3, as DNA: TGTGCCAGCAGCGTAGTAGAGGGCCCTGAAGCTTTCTTT.

This rearrangement joins TRBV6-6 to TRBJ1-5; 8 bases agree with TRBD1. V was pared by 7 bases and J by 5 bases, with 7 bases of the junction left unmatched. CDR3 length: 14 residues. The V gene's germline CDR1 is MNHNY and CDR2 SVGAGI (reference sequence). The CDR3 here is CASTGQGVHQPQHF. CDR3 coding DNA: TGTGCCAGCACTGGACAGGGCGTCCATCAGCCCCAGCATTTT.

The chain employs TRBV6-5 and TRBJ1-5, with TRBD1 matching 7 bases. This CDR3 is built from 14 residues. V was clipped by 0 bases and J by 9 bases; unmatched bases: 5. Germline assignment: CDR1 MNHEY and CDR2 SVGAGI. DNA for the CDR3: TGTGCCAGCAGTTACTCGGGACAGCAATCGCCCCAGCATTTT. This sequence encodes CASSYSGQQSPQHF.

This rearrangement joins TRBV29-1 to TRBJ2-7; tentative D call: TRBD2 (6 bases). This CDR3 region has 12 residues. Germline V gene lookup returns CDR1 SQVTM and CDR2 ANQGSEA. V was cut by 1 base and J by 5 bases, with 9 bases left in between. CDR3 DNA sequence: TGCAGCGTTGAAGGAGTAGCGGACGAGCAGTACTTC. Its translation: CSVEGVADEQYF.

The chain links TRBV7-9 to TRBJ2-5, with 8 bases identical to TRBD2. The germline V gene encodes CDR1 SEHNR and CDR2 FQNEAQ (reference sequence). This CDR3 spans 18 amino acids. V was pared by 5 bases and J by 4 bases, with 18 bases of the junction left unmatched. CDR3 DNA: TGTGCCAGCAGCCCCTTAGAGGGGCATGCGGGGGGAGGAGAGACCCAGTACTTC. Amino acid sequence: CASSPLEGHAGGGETQYF.

This chain links TRBV6-1 with TRBJ1-1; 8 positions agree with TRBD1. Germline V CDR1 and CDR2: MNHNS, SASEGT. Trimming removed 5 bases from V and 7 bases from J; junction bases left unmatched: 9. The CDR3 has 14 residues. This CDR3 is CASSLVRTGREAFF. DNA for the CDR3: TGTGCCAGCAGTCTTGTTCGGACAGGGCGTGAAGCTTTCTTT.

The chain employs TRBV5-1 and TRBJ2-3, with a weak D call TRBD2 (5 bases). This CDR3 region has 15 residues. CDR1 SGHRS and CDR2 YFSETQ come from the germline V gene. The ends were cut back, 1 base at V and 4 bases at J, with 13 bases in the middle. CDR3 coding DNA: TGCGCCAGCAGCTTGATCGACCCGAGGGCAGATACGCAGTATTTT. Translation gives CASSLIDPRADTQYF.

Here the CDR3 DNA reads TGTGCCAGCAGCCTAGGGGGCGCGACGAACACTGAAGCTTTCTTT. Translation: CASSLGGATNTEAFF. The V call is TRBV9, the J call TRBJ1-1; TRBD1 aligns across 7 bases. CDR1 is SGDLS and CDR2 is YYNGEE in the germline V gene. After removal of 4 bases from V and 1 base from J, the junction contained 7 bases not matched to a gene. The CDR3 extends over 15 amino acids.

The V call is TRBV7-2, the J call TRBJ2-5, with 9 nucleotides matching TRBD1. Germline V gene data show CDR1 as SGHTA and CDR2 as FQGNSA. This CDR3 contains 14 residues. V trimming: 6 bases; J trimming: 4 bases; junction bases outside the gene matches: 6. CDR3 protein: CASRTTGGVETQYF. The CDR3 DNA follows: TGTGCCAGCAGAACAACAGGGGGCGTAGAGACCCAGTACTTC.

This chain links TRBV21-1 with TRBJ2-7; TRBD2 reflects the table's D call only, with no check against the DNA. TRBV21-1 is a recognized pseudogene. The length of the CDR3 is 15 residues. In DNA form, the CDR3 reads TGTGCCAGCAGCAAAGCCCCGGGGAGCGACCACGAGCAGTACTTC. Its protein is CASSKAPGSDHEQYF.

This clone occurred a few times. The chain has TRBV5-6 and TRBJ2-7, with TRBD1 matching over 7 bases. The CDR3 contains 17 residues. V lost 0 bases and J lost 1; bases outside the gene matches: 10. Germline CDR1 reads SGHDT; CDR2 reads YYEEEE. The CDR3 region is CASSLASQGIGSYEQYF. The CDR3 nucleotides are TGTGCCAGCAGCTTGGCCTCACAGGGGATTGGGTCCTACGAGCAGTACTTC.

The chain links TRBV5-1 to TRBJ2-5, with 14 bases fitting TRBD2. The CDR3 runs to 15 residues. The germline CDR1 and CDR2 sequences are SGHRS and YFSETQ. The V and J ends lost 5 bases and 1 base, in that order; junction bases with no gene match: 1. The CDR3 region is CASRGLAGVQETQYF. As DNA, the CDR3 is TGCGCCAGCAGGGGACTAGCGGGGGTCCAAGAGACCCAGTACTTC.